Given below is one T cell receptor (beta chain) in context. What it recognizes is unknown. The sample originates from a study of Tregs in tolerant kidney transplant recipients. Whole-study results and caveats: Activated donor B cell expansion appeared to reveal the most relevant donor-specific TCRbeta repertoire. Findings come from small patient numbers and require larger validation.

Germline V gene data show CDR1 as SEHNR and CDR2 as FQNEAQ (reference sequence). The CDR3 totals 15 residues. J lost 3 bases, V lost 4 bases, and 1 base had no gene match. Sequencing was performed with immunoSEQ multiplex PCR; in TCRdb, only in-frame clones are kept and a portion is missing. The table records some 66,000 clones, roughly 92% of them present only once. Sequences were derived from CD8+ T cells from blood, sampled before the transplant. This chain connects TRBV7-9 to TRBJ2-7, with 15 bases aligning to TRBD2. The receptor was isolated from a human donor who received a combined kidney and bone marrow transplant. The CDR3 DNA is TGTGCCAGCAGCTGGGGACTAGCGGGAGGCTACGAGCAGTACTTC. It is translated as CASSWGLAGGYEQYF.